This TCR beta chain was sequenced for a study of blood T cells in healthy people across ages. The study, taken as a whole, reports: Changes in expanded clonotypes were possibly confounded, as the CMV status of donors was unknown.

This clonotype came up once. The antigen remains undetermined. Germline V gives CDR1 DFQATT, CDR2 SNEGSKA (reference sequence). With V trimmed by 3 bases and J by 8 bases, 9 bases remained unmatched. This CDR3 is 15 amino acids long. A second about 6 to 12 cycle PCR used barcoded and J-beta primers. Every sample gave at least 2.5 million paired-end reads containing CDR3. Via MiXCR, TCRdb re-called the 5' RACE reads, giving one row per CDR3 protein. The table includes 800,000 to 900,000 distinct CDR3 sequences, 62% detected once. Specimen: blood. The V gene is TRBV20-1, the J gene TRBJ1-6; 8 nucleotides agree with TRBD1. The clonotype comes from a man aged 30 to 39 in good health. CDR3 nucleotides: TGCAGTGCTAGCAGTTTCCAGGGGGCGGATTCACCCCTCCACTTT. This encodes CSASSFQGADSPLHF.